One and the same sample provided the 11 T cell receptor beta chains below, sequenced in a study of cytomegalovirus exposure and HLA in healthy donors. PCR employed 60 Vbeta and 13 Jbeta primers. Sequenced by immunoSEQ multiplex PCR; TCRdb stores in-frame clones only, minus some. The sample has 190,000 or so clones, about four fifths seen once. Sequencing was performed on PBMCs. The receptor source for this set is a male donor in good health and CMV-seropositive.

J is TRBJ2-2 and V is TRBV7-3; 11 bases line up with TRBD2. CDR1 is SGHTA and CDR2 is FQGTGA in the germline V gene. V was clipped by 5 bases and J by 3 bases; unmatched bases: 5. This CDR3 spans 16 amino acids. The CDR3 is CASSAGTSGYTGELFF. Here the CDR3 DNA reads TGTGCCAGCAGCGCCGGGACTAGCGGTTACACCGGGGAGCTGTTTTTT.

The chain uses TRBV6-1 and TRBJ2-1; no reliable D call. The germline V and J ends were trimmed by 6 bases and 0 bases, with 12 bases remaining between them. The CDR3 contains 15 residues. From germline, CDR1 is MNHNS and CDR2 SASEGT. The CDR3 region is CASRIEQSSYNEQFF. In DNA form, the CDR3 reads TGTGCCAGCAGGATCGAACAGAGCTCCTACAATGAGCAGTTCTTC.

This clone was seen only a few times. This rearrangement joins TRBV11-1 to TRBJ2-7, with D tentatively TRBD2 (7 bases). The germline V gene encodes CDR1 SGHAT and CDR2 FQDESV (reference sequence). This CDR3 region has 16 residues. V lost 5 bases to trimming and J lost 2 bases, with 19 bases between them. The CDR3: CASSPFGGAGTYEQYF. The CDR3 nucleotides are TGTGCCAGCAGCCCTTTTGGGGGGGCCGGGACCTACGAGCAGTACTTC.

This chain uses TRBV20-1 with TRBJ1-2; no reliable D call. V dropped 6 bases and J dropped 8 bases, with 10 bases sitting between them. From germline, CDR1 is DFQATT and CDR2 SNEGSKA (reference sequence). There are 10 residues in the CDR3. The CDR3 DNA sequence: TGCAGTGCCGTTAGCGGAGGCTACACCTTC. Translation: CSAVSGGYTF.

The chain joins TRBV4-3 to TRBJ2-7; TRBD2 matches 7 bases. The CDR3 consists of 15 residues. Germline loops: CDR1 LGHNA, CDR2 YSLEER. The J segment lost 3 bases and the V segment lost 1 base, leaving 6 bases of the junction unmatched. CDR3 loop: CASSQGVAGRYEQYF. CDR3 DNA: TGCGCCAGCAGCCAAGGAGTAGCGGGCCGCTACGAGCAGTACTTC.

This chain connects TRBV18 to TRBJ2-5; the D is unclear. The germline V and J ends were trimmed by 0 bases and 2 bases, with 7 bases remaining between them. Looked up from germline, CDR1 is KGHSH and CDR2 is LQKENI. The CDR3 sequence is 14 residues long. CDR3 in amino acids: CASSPPSQQETQYF. The CDR3 region has the DNA TGTGCCAGCTCACCACCGTCACAACAAGAGACCCAGTACTTC.

The chain couples TRBV6-5 to TRBJ1-1; tentatively, D is TRBD1 (6 bases). V lost 0 bases, J lost 6 bases, and 14 bases lay in between. The germline V gene encodes CDR1 MNHEY and CDR2 SVGAGI. CDR3 length: 15 amino acids. CDR3 sequence reads: CASSYSILGAAEAFF. DNA of the CDR3: TGTGCCAGCAGTTACTCGATCTTGGGGGCGGCTGAAGCTTTCTTT.

The chain links TRBV19 to TRBJ2-7, with 7 bases lining up with TRBD1. V lost 4 bases to trimming and J lost 6 bases; unmatched junction nucleotides: 6. The CDR3 sequence is 13 residues long. In germline, CDR1 is LNHDA, CDR2 SQIVND (reference sequence). The CDR3 loop is CASSRGTAAEQYF. CDR3 in DNA: TGTGCCAGTAGTAGGGGGACAGCCGCCGAGCAGTACTTC.

The chain joins TRBV29-1 to TRBJ1-3, with 7 bases matching TRBD1. The CDR3 has 12 residues. The V and J ends lost 4 bases and 8 bases, in that order; junction bases with no gene match: 5. Germline CDR1 reads SQVTM; CDR2 reads ANQGSEA. This CDR3 is CSVGQGWDTIYF. The CDR3 bases are TGCAGCGTTGGACAGGGCTGGGACACCATATATTTT.

J is TRBJ2-1 and V is TRBV5-1; D is unclear. Germline CDR1 is SGHRS and CDR2 is YFSETQ. There are 14 residues in the CDR3. V shed 0 bases and J shed 9 bases, with 13 bases lying between them. CDR3 amino acids: CASSLAATTSEQFF. For the CDR3, the DNA is TGCGCCAGCAGCTTGGCCGCGACAACCAGTGAGCAGTTCTTC. Based on the CDR3 plus reference TRBV5-1 and TRBJ2-1, the full variable domain is KAGVTQTPRYLIKTRGQQVTLSCSPISGHRSVSWYQQTPGQGLQFLFEYFSETQRNKGNFPGRFSGRQFSNSRSEMNVSTLELGDSALYLCASSLAATTSEQFFGPGTRLTVL.

The V call is TRBV5-4, the J call TRBJ2-7; D is uncertain. Trimming removed 0 bases from V and 9 bases from J, with 19 bases in between. Germline CDR1 reads SGHNT; CDR2 reads YYREEE (reference sequence). The CDR3 totals 15 residues. CDR3 protein: CASSLDAALGRVQYF. The CDR3 DNA reads TGTGCCAGCAGCTTGGACGCCGCCTTAGGCCGGGTGCAGTACTTC.